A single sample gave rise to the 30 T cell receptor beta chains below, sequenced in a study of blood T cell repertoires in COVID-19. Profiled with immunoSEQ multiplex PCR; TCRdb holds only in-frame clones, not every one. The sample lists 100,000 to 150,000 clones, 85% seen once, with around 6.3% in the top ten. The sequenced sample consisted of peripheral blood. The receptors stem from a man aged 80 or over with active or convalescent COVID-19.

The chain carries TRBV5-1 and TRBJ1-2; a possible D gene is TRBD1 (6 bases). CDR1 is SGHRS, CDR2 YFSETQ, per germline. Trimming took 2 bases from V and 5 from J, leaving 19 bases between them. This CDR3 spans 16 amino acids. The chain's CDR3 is CASSLHRAQKSYGYTF. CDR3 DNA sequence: TGCGCCAGCAGCTTACACAGGGCCCAAAAGTCGTATGGCTACACCTTC.

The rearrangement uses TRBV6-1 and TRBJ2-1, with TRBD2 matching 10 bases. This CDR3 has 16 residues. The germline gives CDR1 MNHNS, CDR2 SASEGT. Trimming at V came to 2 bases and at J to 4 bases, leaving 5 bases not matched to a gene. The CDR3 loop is CASSELLAGGYNEQFF. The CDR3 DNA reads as TGTGCCAGCAGTGAACTCTTAGCGGGAGGTTACAATGAGCAGTTCTTC.

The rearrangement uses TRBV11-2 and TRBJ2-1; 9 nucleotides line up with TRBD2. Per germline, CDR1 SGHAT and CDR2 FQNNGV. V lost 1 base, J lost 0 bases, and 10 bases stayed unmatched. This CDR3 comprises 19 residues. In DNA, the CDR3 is TGTGCCAGCAGCTTAGGAGCGGGGGGCTCCTCCCTCTCCTACAATGAGCAGTTCTTC. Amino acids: CASSLGAGGSSLSYNEQFF.

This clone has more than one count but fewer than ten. The CDR3 bases are TGTGCCTGGATTGCCAGGGGTTCCTACGAGCAGTACTTC. This codes for CAWIARGSYEQYF. V and J are TRBV30 and TRBJ2-7; D is perhaps TRBD1 (6 bases). The V end lost 4 bases, the J end lost 1 base, and 11 bases lay between the germline ends. CDR3 length equals 13 residues. Looked up from germline, CDR1 is GTSNPN and CDR2 is SVGIG (reference sequence). Based on the CDR3 plus reference TRBV30 and TRBJ2-7, the full variable domain is SQTIHQWPATLVQPVGSPLSLECTVEGTSNPNLYWYRQAAGRGLQLLFYSVGIGQISSEVPQNLSASRPQDRQFILSSKKLLLSDSGFYLCAWIARGSYEQYFGPGTRLTVT.

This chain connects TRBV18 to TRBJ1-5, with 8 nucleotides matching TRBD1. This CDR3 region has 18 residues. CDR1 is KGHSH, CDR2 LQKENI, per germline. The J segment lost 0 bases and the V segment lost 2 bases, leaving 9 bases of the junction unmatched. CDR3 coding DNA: TGTGCCAGCTCACCATCAGGGGGCCAAATCTATAGCAATCAGCCCCAGCATTTT. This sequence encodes CASSPSGGQIYSNQPQHF.

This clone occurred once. In nucleotides, the CDR3 is TGTGCCAGCAGCCGCAGGGTCCACACTGAAGCTTTCTTT. Encoded protein: CASSRRVHTEAFF. This chain connects TRBV28 to TRBJ1-1, with D possibly TRBD1 on 5 matching bases. CDR3 size: 13 residues. Trimming stripped 6 bases from V and 3 bases from J, with 11 bases between. Germline CDR1 MDHEN, CDR2 SYDVKM.

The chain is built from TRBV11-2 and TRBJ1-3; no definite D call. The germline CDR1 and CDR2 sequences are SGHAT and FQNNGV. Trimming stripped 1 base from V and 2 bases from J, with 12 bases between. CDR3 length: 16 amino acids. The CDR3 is CASSLADTSTGNTIYF. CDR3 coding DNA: TGTGCCAGCAGCTTAGCCGACACGTCAACTGGAAACACCATATATTTT.

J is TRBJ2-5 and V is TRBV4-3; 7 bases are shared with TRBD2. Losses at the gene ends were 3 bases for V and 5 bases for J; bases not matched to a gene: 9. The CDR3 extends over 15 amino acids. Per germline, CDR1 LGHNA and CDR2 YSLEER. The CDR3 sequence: CASSQVGGPGETQYF. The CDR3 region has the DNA TGCGCCAGCAGCCAGGTGGGAGGGCCGGGGGAGACCCAGTACTTC.

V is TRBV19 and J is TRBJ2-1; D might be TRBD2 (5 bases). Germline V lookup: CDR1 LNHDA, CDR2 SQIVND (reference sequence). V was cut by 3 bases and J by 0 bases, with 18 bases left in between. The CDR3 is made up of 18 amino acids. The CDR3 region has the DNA TGTGCCAGTAGTATGGGGTCAGGCGGGCTGAGCTCCTACAATGAGCAGTTCTTC. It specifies CASSMGSGGLSSYNEQFF.

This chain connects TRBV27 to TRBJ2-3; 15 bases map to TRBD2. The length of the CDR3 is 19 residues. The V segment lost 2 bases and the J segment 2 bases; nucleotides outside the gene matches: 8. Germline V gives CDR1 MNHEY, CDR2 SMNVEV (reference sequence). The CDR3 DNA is TGTGCCAGCAGTTTAGGCCGCGGACTAGCGGGGGGGTCCACAGATACGCAGTATTTT. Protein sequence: CASSLGRGLAGGSTDTQYF.

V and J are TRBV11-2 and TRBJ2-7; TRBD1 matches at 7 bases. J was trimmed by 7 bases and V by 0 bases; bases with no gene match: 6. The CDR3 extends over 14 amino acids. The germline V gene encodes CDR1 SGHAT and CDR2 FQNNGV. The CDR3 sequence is CASSLDIGGGEQYF. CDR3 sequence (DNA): TGTGCCAGCAGCTTAGATATAGGGGGCGGGGAGCAGTACTTC.

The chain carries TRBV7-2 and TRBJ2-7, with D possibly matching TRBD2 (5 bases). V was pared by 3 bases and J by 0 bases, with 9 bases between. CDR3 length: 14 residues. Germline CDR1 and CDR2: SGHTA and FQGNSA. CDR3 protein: CASSLASLSYEQYF. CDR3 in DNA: TGTGCCAGCAGCTTGGCTAGCCTCTCCTACGAGCAGTACTTC. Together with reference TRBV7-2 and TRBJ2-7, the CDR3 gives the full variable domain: GAGVSQSPSNKVTEKGKDVELRCDPISGHTALYWYRQSLGQGLEFLIYFQGNSAPDKSGLPSDRFSAERTGGSVSTLTIQRTQQEDSAVYLCASSLASLSYEQYFGPGTRLTVT.

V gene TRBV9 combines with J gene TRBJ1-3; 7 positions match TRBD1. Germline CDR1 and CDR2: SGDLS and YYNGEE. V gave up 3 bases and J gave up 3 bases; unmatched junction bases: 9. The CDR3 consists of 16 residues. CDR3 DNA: TGTGCCAGCAGCGCCTCTGCAGGGGGAGGTGGAAACACCATATATTTT. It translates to CASSASAGGGGNTIYF.

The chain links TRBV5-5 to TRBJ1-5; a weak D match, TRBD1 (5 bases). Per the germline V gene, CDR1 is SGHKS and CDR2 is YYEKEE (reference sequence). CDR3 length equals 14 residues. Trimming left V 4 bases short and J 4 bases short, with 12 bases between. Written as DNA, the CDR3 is TGTGCCAGCAGCCAAACCGGGGGAAATCAGCCCCAGCATTTT. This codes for CASSQTGGNQPQHF.

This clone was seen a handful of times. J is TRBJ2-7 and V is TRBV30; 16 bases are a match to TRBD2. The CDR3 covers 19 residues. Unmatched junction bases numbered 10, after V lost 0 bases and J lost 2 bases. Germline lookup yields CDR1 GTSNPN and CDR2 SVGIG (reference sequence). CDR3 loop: CAWSVPGLAGGPLPYEQYF. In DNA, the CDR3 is TGTGCCTGGAGTGTTCCGGGACTAGCGGGGGGGCCTCTACCCTACGAGCAGTACTTC.

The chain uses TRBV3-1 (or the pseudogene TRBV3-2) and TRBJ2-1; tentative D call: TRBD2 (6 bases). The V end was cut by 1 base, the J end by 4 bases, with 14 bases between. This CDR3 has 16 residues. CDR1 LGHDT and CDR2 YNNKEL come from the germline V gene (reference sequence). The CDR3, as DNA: TGTGCCAGCAGCCAAGTCGGGGGAGTATCATACAATGAGCAGTTCTTC. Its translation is CASSQVGGVSYNEQFF.

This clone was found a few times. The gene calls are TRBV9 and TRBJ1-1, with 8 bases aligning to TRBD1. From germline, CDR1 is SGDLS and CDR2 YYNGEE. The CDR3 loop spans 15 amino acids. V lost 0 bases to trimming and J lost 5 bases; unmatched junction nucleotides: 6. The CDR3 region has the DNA TGTGCCAGCAGCGTAGGACAGGGGAGACCGACTGAAGCTTTCTTT. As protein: CASSVGQGRPTEAFF.

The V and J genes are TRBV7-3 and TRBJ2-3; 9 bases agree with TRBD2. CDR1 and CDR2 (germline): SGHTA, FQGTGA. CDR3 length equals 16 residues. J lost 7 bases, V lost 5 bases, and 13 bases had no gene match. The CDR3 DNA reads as TGTGCCAGCAGCCCGAGTCTAGCGGGGAATTTACATACGCAGTATTTT. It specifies CASSPSLAGNLHTQYF.

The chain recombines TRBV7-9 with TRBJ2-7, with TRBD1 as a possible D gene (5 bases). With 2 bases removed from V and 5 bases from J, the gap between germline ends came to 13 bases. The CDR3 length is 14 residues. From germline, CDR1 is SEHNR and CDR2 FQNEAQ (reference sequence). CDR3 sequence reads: CASSLIGEINEQYF. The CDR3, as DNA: TGTGCCAGCAGCTTAATAGGGGAAATCAACGAGCAGTACTTC.

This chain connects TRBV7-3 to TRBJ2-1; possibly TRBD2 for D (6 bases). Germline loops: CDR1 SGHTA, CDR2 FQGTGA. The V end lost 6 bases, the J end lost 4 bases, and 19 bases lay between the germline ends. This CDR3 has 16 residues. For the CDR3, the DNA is TGTGCCAGCAGTTTGGGAAGGGGACTTACATACAATGAGCAGTTCTTC. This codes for CASSLGRGLTYNEQFF.

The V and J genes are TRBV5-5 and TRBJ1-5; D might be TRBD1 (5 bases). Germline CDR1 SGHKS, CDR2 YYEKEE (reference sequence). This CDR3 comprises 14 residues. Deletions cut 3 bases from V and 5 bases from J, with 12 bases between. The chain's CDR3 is CASSSSGWDQPQHF. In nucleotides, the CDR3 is TGTGCCAGCAGCTCCTCAGGGTGGGATCAGCCCCAGCATTTT.

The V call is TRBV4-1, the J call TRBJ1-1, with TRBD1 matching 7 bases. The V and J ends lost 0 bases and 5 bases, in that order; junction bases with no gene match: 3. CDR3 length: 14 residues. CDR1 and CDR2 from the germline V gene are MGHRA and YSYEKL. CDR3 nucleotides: TGCGCCAGCAGCCAAGAGCAGGGGGAAACTGAAGCTTTCTTT. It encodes CASSQEQGETEAFF.

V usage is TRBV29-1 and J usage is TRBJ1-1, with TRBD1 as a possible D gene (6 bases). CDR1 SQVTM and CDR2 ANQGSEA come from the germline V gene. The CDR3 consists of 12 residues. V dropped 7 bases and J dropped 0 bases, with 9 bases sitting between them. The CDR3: CSGGQLNTEAFF. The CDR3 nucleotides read TGCAGCGGCGGACAGCTGAACACTGAAGCTTTCTTT.

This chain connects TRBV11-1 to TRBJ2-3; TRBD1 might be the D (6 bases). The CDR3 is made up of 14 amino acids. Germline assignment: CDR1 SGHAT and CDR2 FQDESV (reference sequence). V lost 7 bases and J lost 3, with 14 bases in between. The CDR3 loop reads CASTASGETDTQYF. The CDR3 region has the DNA TGTGCCAGCACCGCGTCAGGGGAAACAGATACGCAGTATTTT.

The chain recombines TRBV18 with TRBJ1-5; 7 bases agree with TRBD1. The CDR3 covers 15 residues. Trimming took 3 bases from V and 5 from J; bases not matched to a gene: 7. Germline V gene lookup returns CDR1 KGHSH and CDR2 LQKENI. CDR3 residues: CASSPGTETYQPQHF. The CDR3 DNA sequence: TGTGCCAGCTCACCCGGGACAGAGACATATCAGCCCCAGCATTTT.

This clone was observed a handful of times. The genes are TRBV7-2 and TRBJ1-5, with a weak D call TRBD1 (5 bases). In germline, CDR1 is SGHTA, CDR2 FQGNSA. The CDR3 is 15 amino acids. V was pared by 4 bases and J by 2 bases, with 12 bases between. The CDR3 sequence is CASSYVGGGNQPQHF. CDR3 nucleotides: TGTGCCAGCAGCTACGTTGGAGGGGGCAATCAGCCCCAGCATTTT.

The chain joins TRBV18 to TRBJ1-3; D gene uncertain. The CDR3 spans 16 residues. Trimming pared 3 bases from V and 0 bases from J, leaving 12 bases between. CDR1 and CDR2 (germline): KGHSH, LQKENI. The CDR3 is CASSPQSPSSGNTIYF. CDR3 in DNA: TGTGCCAGCTCACCGCAAAGCCCTAGCTCTGGAAACACCATATATTTT.

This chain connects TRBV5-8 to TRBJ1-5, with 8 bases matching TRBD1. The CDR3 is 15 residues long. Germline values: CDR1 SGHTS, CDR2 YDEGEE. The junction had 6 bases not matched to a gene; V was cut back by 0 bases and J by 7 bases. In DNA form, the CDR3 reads TGTGCCAGCAGCTTGGGGTGGGACAGGTCCCAGCCCCAGCATTTT. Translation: CASSLGWDRSQPQHF.

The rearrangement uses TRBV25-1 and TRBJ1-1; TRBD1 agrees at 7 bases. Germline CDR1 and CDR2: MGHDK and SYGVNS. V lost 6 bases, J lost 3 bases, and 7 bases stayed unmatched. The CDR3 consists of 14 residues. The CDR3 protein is CASRDRDRDTEAFF. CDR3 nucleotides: TGTGCCAGCAGGGATCGGGACAGAGACACTGAAGCTTTCTTT.

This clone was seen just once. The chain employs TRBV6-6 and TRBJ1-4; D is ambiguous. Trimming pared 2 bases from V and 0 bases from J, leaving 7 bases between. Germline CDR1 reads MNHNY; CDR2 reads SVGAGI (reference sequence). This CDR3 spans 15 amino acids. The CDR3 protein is CASSYVAATNEKLFF. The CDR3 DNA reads TGTGCCAGCAGTTACGTGGCAGCAACTAATGAAAAACTGTTTTTT.